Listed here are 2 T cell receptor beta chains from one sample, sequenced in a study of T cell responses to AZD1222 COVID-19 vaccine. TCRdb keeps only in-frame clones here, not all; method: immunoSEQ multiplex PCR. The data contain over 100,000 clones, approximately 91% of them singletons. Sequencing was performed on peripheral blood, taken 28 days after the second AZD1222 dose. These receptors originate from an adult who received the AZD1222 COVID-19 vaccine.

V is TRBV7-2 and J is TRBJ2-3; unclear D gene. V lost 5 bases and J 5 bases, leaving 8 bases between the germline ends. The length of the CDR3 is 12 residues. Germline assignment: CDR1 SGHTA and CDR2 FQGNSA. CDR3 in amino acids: CASSESRDTQYF. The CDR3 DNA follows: TGTGCCAGCAGCGAGTCGAGAGATACGCAGTATTTT.

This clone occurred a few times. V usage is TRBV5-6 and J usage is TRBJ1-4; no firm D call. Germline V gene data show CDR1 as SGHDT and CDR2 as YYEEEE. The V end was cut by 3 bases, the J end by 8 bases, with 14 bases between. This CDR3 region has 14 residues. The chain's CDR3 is CASSSAGPSEKLFF. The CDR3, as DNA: TGTGCCAGCAGCTCCGCCGGACCATCCGAAAAACTGTTTTTT.